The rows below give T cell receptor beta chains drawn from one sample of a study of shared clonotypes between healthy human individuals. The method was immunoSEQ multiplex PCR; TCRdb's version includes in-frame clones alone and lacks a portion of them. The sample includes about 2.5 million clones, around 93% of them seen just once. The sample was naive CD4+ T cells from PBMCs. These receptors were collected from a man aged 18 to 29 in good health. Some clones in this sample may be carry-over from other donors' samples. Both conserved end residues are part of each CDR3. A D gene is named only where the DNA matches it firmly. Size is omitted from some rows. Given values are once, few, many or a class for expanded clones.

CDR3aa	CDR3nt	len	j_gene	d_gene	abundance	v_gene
CASSLGQGAAYEQYF	TGCGCCAGCAGCTTGGGACAGGGAGCCGCCTACGAGCAGTACTTC	15	TRBJ2-7	TRBD1	-	TRBV5-1
CACKGGRKNTGELFF	TGTGCCTGCAAAGGAGGGCGTAAGAACACCGGGGAGCTGTTTTTT	15	TRBJ2-2	-	-	TRBV30
CASSSTGYQPQHF	TGTGCCAGCAGCTCTACAGGGTATCAGCCCCAGCATTTT	13	TRBJ1-5	-	-	TRBV7-9
CAIRDREGTYEQYF	TGTGCCATCAGAGATCGAGAGGGGACCTACGAGCAGTACTTC	14	TRBJ2-7	-	-	TRBV10-3
CASRRPSENIQYF	TGTGCCAGCCGAAGACCAAGTGAGAACATTCAGTACTTC	13	TRBJ2-4	-	once	TRBV6-5
CASSIRSGEDTGELFF	TGTGCCAGTAGTATCAGGTCGGGAGAGGACACCGGGGAGCTGTTTTTT	16	TRBJ2-2	-	-	TRBV19
CASSPRQGPTDTQYF	TGTGCCAGCAGCCCGAGACAGGGGCCCACAGATACGCAGTATTTT	15	TRBJ2-3	TRBD1	-	TRBV9
CASSLTSGQGEQYF	TGTGCCAGCAGCTTGACTAGCGGCCAGGGGGAGCAGTACTTC	14	TRBJ2-7	TRBD2	-	TRBV7-2
CAIETGGSNQPQHF	TGTGCCATAGAGACAGGAGGTAGCAATCAGCCCCAGCATTTT	14	TRBJ1-5	-	once	TRBV7-2
CASSLLAEYGRQETQYF	TGTGCCAGCAGCCTGCTAGCGGAGTACGGAAGGCAAGAGACCCAGTACTTC	17	TRBJ2-5	TRBD2	-	TRBV7-9
CASSYDRFYGYTF	TGTGCCAGCAGCTATGACAGATTCTATGGCTACACCTTC	13	TRBJ1-2	-	-	TRBV5-6
CASSPRQVETQYF	TGTGCCAGCAGCCCCAGACAGGTGGAGACCCAGTACTTC	13	TRBJ2-5	-	-	TRBV2
CASSLLAGANEQFF	TGTGCCAGCAGCTTACTAGCGGGAGCGAATGAGCAGTTCTTC	14	TRBJ2-1	TRBD2	-	TRBV13
CASSLVWNTEAFF	TGTGCCAGCAGCTTAGTGTGGAACACTGAAGCTTTCTTT	13	TRBJ1-1	-	-	TRBV11-3
CASRGRDDLSLDTQYF	TGTGCCAGCAGGGGCCGGGACGACCTTAGCTTAGATACGCAGTATTTT	16	TRBJ2-3	-	-	TRBV4-2
CASSLWRRGGYNEQFF	TGTGCCAGCAGCTTGTGGCGTAGGGGTGGTTACAATGAGCAGTTCTTC	16	TRBJ2-1	-	-	TRBV5-6
CASSRDRAVDEQYF	TGTGCCAGCAGCCGGGACAGGGCGGTCGACGAGCAGTACTTC	14	TRBJ2-7	TRBD1	-	TRBV7-9
CASSLPLAGAETQYF	TGTGCCAGCAGCTTACCACTAGCGGGAGCGGAGACCCAGTACTTC	15	TRBJ2-5	TRBD2	once	TRBV11-3
CASSQRGANYGYTF	TGCGCCAGCAGCCAACGGGGGGCGAACTATGGCTACACCTTC	14	TRBJ1-2	-	-	TRBV4-1
CASSENLAGVGYEQYF	TGTGCCAGCAGTGAAAACCTAGCGGGAGTCGGGTACGAGCAGTACTTC	16	TRBJ2-7	TRBD2	-	TRBV6-1
CASRSGFDTGELFF	TGTGCCAGCAGGAGTGGGTTCGACACCGGGGAGCTGTTTTTT	14	TRBJ2-2	-	few	TRBV27
CASSLDPPGHGQETQYF	TGTGCCAGCAGCTTAGACCCGCCCGGCCACGGGCAAGAGACCCAGTACTTC	17	TRBJ2-5	-	-	TRBV7-2
CASSFGTGAPQHF	TGTGCCAGCAGTTTTGGCACAGGGGCGCCCCAGCATTTT	13	TRBJ1-5	TRBD1	-	TRBV28
CAISDTSGRTDTQYF	TGTGCCATCAGTGACACTAGCGGGCGGACAGATACGCAGTATTTT	15	TRBJ2-3	TRBD2	-	TRBV10-3
CAISGAGANSLTIESYGYTF	TGTGCCATCAGTGGGGCAGGGGCGAATTCATTAACCATTGAGAGCTATGGCTACACCTTC	20	TRBJ1-2	-	-	TRBV10-3
CASSPPGLAGANEQFF	TGTGCCAGCAGCCCCCCGGGACTAGCGGGAGCCAATGAGCAGTTCTTC	16	TRBJ2-1	TRBD2	once	TRBV7-3
CASSLGGYGNTIYF	TGTGCCAGCAGCTTAGGGGGGTACGGAAACACCATATATTTT	14	TRBJ1-3	-	-	TRBV7-9
CASSVGRPGAEAFF	TGTGCCAGTAGTGTGGGACGGCCGGGGGCTGAAGCTTTCTTT	14	TRBJ1-1	-	once	TRBV19
CASSLGQGGQPQHF	TGCGCCAGCAGCCTTGGACAGGGAGGGCAGCCCCAGCATTTT	14	TRBJ1-5	TRBD1	once	TRBV5-1
CSVLGLPSSYNEQFF	TGCAGCGTTCTGGGACTTCCAAGCTCCTACAATGAGCAGTTCTTC	15	TRBJ2-1	-	-	TRBV29-1
CASREQGTNEKLFF	TGTGCCAGCAGAGAACAGGGCACTAATGAAAAACTGTTTTTT	14	TRBJ1-4	-	-	TRBV6-1
CASSPTDRYGYTF	TGTGCCAGCTCACCAACGGACCGCTATGGCTACACCTTC	13	TRBJ1-2	-	-	TRBV18
CASSQDGTSGSAKTQYF	TGTGCCAGCAGCCAAGACGGGACTAGCGGGAGTGCAAAGACCCAGTACTTC	17	TRBJ2-5	TRBD2	-	TRBV14
CASSQEPGQGTGEQYF	TGTGCCAGCAGCCAAGAACCGGGACAGGGGACGGGGGAGCAGTACTTC	16	TRBJ2-7	TRBD1	-	TRBV28
CAWSELAGVAETQYF	TGTGCCTGGAGTGAGTTAGCGGGAGTGGCAGAGACCCAGTACTTC	15	TRBJ2-5	TRBD2	-	TRBV30
CASKLTLNEKLFF	TGTGCCAGCAAACTGACCTTAAATGAAAAACTGTTTTTT	13	TRBJ1-4	-	once	TRBV6-1
CASSLVGTGKSSGNTIYF	TGTGCCAGCAGCTTAGTCGGGACAGGCAAGAGCTCTGGAAACACCATATATTTT	18	TRBJ1-3	TRBD1	-	TRBV7-9
CASSSDIRDTEAFF	TGTGCCAGCAGTTCGGACATCAGAGACACTGAAGCTTTCTTT	14	TRBJ1-1	-	-	TRBV28
CASSEGLAGGANEQFF	TGTGCCAGCAGTGAAGGACTAGCGGGAGGGGCCAATGAGCAGTTCTTC	16	TRBJ2-1	TRBD2	-	TRBV2
CASSFAGSGTDTQYF	TGCGCCAGCAGCTTTGCCGGGAGCGGGACAGATACGCAGTATTTT	15	TRBJ2-3	-	-	TRBV5-1
CASSSSSTDTQYF	TGTGCCAGCAGCTCTTCTAGCACAGATACGCAGTATTTT	13	TRBJ2-3	-	-	TRBV7-3
CASSPISPTYNEQFF	TGTGCCAGCAGCCCGATCTCCCCTACCTACAATGAGCAGTTCTTC	15	TRBJ2-1	-	-	TRBV5-6
CASRNTGELFF	TGTGCCAGCAGGAACACCGGGGAGCTGTTTTTT	11	TRBJ2-2	-	few	TRBV2
CASSHRDRGDEQYF	TGCGCCAGCAGCCACCGGGACAGGGGGGACGAGCAGTACTTC	14	TRBJ2-7	TRBD1	-	TRBV4-1
CASSLGARGAYNEQFF	TGTGCCAGCAGCTTAGGGGCGAGGGGTGCCTACAATGAGCAGTTCTTC	16	TRBJ2-1	-	-	TRBV7-2
CASRGGWDSYNEQFF	TGTGCCAGCAGGGGCGGGTGGGACTCCTACAATGAGCAGTTCTTC	15	TRBJ2-1	-	-	TRBV28
CASSFWGGAPNQPQHF	TGTGCCAGCAGTTTTTGGGGGGGCGCCCCCAATCAGCCCCAGCATTTT	16	TRBJ1-5	-	-	TRBV27
CASSGTTGVTGELFF	TGTGCCAGCAGCGGAACGACAGGAGTCACCGGGGAGCTGTTTTTT	15	TRBJ2-2	-	-	TRBV9
CASSYGSTGVNQPQHF	TGTGCCAGCAGTTACGGGAGTACAGGGGTCAATCAGCCCCAGCATTTT	16	TRBJ1-5	TRBD1	-	TRBV6-6
CAISEGTLAGAEAFF	TGTGCCATCAGTGAGGGGACCCTGGCGGGTGCTGAAGCTTTCTTT	15	TRBJ1-1	-	-	TRBV10-3
CASSLAWERRPYEQYF	TGTGCCAGCAGCTTGGCCTGGGAGAGGAGGCCCTACGAGCAGTACTTC	16	TRBJ2-7	-	-	TRBV5-5
CASSSWVLASYGYTF	TGTGCCAGCAGCTCTTGGGTCCTGGCGTCCTATGGCTACACCTTC	15	TRBJ1-2	-	once	TRBV9
CASRRQVENERLFF	TGTGCCAGCAGGAGACAGGTGGAGAATGAAAGACTGTTTTTT	14	TRBJ1-4	-	-	TRBV6-5
CASSLGLAGTYEQYF	TGTGCCAGCAGCTTGGGACTAGCGGGTACCTACGAGCAGTACTTC	15	TRBJ2-7	TRBD2	-	TRBV5-4